The present TCR beta chain was sequenced within a study of CD8 T cells in ankylosing spondylitis (dated by TCRdb to about 2017). About the investigation overall: T cell receptor beta repertoires were profiled in healthy donors and ankylosing spondylitis patients so that disease-linked TCR variants could be found. Peripheral blood was sampled, and synovial fluid was also collected from ankylosing spondylitis patients. The full study cohort comprised about 24 ankylosing spondylitis patients and 85 to 120 healthy donors. Paper-wide results and their limitations: The disease-linked clones had a CD8+ phenotype and were found at relatively low frequencies in peripheral blood. According to the report, matched synovial fluid samples from ankylosing spondylitis patients were significantly enriched for the disease-linked clones. Some of the motif variants had been reported before in the synovial fluid and blood of reactive arthritis patients, a finding that suggests common disease-initiation mechanisms. A TCR beta motif made up of several highly homologous amino acid variants appeared to be characteristic of blood from ankylosing spondylitis patients.

Sequencer: Illumina HiSeq 2500. TCR beta libraries were prepared by quantitative 5'-RACE with molecular barcodes. In the original analysis: Disease-linked TCR variants were identified with a new computational method built on a probabilistic model of VDJ rearrangement. The public reads were quality trimmed at Q25 with fastp and then assembled into clones with MiXCR by TCRdb, keeping productive beta chains. Each record represents a unique CDR3 protein, reported with the most common genes and DNA among its rows. The V and J calls, along with clone size, are taken from TCRdb and not from the paper's own processing. This sample comprises 750,000 to 850,000 distinct CDR3 sequences, approximately 10% of them detected only once. Together, the top ten hold more than 0.5% of the sample. This clonotype has ten or more counts. Its target antigen remains unknown. Per-base qualities were not stored, and no clone one base away is much larger.

This TCR was recovered from a male donor with ankylosing spondylitis. Sequencing was carried out using blood, either unsorted or a sorted T cell fraction (not recorded which).

The DNA sequence is TGCAGTGCCCTAAAGCGGAGCTCCTACAATGAGCAGTTCTTC. Its translation reads: CSALKRSSYNEQFF. This sequence uses TRBV20-1 and TRBJ2-1; a weak D assignment points to TRBD2 (5 bases agree). V sheds 6 bases and J sheds 0 bases, leaving 12 bases between their ends. The germline V gene (reference sequence) specifies DFQATT as CDR1 and SNEGSKA as CDR2. The CDR3 contains 14 residues, cysteine and phenylalanine counted. Only the CDR3 portion is preserved as DNA: 42 bases, with reading frame beginning at the first base.